The text below deals with one T cell receptor beta chain. This entry comes from a study of OX40 agonist ivuxolimab in advanced cancers. Study context: Patients were treated with intravenous ivuxolimab, dosed at 0.01 to 10 mg/kg and infused every 2 weeks.

Some clones are missing from TCRdb's copy, which holds only in-frame ones; the method was immunoSEQ multiplex PCR. The sample comprises under 85,000 clones, about 85% of which are singletons, and around 2.9% rests with the top ten. Unmatched junction bases numbered 15, after V lost 4 bases and J lost 7 bases. Germline V gene data show CDR1 as GTSNPN and CDR2 as SVGIG (reference sequence). CDR3 size: 16 residues. The J gene is TRBJ1-5, the V gene TRBV30, with 8 bases identical to TRBD1. The receptor was derived from an adult with an advanced solid tumor such as melanoma, head and neck, liver or kidney cancer. The source material was CD4+ or CD8+ T cells sorted from blood, sampled in a trial of the OX40 agonist ivuxolimab. The CDR3 nucleotides read TGTGCCTGGACCTCGGCAGGGGGCGCCCCCGGACAGCCCCAGCATTTT. It yields the protein CAWTSAGGAPGQPQHF.